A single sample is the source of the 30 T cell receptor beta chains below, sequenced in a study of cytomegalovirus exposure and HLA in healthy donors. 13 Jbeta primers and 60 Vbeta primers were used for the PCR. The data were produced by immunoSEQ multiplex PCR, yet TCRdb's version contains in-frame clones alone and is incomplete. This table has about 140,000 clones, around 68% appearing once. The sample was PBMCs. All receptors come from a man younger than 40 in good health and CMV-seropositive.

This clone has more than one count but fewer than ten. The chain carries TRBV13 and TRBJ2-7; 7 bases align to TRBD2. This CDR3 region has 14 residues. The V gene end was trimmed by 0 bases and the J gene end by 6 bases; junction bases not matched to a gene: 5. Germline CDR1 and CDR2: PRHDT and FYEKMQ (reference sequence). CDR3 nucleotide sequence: TGTGCCAGCAGCTTAGGTATGGGGGAGGGCGAGCAGTACTTC. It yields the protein CASSLGMGEGEQYF.

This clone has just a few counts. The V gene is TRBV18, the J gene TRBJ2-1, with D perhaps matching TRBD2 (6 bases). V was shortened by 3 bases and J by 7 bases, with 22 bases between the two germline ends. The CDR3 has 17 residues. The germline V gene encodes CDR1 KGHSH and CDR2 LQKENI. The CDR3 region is CASSPAIGRVGKNEQFF. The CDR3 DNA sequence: TGTGCCAGCTCACCCGCTATCGGGAGAGTCGGAAAAAATGAGCAGTTCTTC.

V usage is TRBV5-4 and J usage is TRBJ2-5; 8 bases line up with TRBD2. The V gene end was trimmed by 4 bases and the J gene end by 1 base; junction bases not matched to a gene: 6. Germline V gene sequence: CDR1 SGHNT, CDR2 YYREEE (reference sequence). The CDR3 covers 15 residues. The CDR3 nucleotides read TGTGCCAGCAGCCCGAGCGGGGGCGGCCAAGAGACCCAGTACTTC. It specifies CASSPSGGGQETQYF.

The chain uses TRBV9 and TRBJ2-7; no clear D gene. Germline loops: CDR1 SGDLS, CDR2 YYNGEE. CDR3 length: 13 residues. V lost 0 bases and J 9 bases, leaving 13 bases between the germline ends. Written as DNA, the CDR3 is TGTGCCAGCAGCGTAGCGTTTCCCCCGCGGCAGTACTTC. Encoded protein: CASSVAFPPRQYF.

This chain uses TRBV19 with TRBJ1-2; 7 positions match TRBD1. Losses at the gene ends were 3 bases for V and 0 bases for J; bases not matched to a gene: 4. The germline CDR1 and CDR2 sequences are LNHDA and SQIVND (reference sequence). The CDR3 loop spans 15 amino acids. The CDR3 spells CASSIDRVANYGYTF. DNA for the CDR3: TGTGCCAGTAGTATCGACAGGGTAGCTAACTATGGCTACACCTTC.

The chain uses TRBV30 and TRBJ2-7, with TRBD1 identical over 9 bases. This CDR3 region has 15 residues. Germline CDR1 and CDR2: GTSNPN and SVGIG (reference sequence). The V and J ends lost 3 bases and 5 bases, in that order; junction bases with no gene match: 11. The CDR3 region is CAWRGRDRVTHEQYF. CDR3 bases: TGTGCCTGGAGGGGCCGGGACAGGGTTACCCACGAGCAGTACTTC.

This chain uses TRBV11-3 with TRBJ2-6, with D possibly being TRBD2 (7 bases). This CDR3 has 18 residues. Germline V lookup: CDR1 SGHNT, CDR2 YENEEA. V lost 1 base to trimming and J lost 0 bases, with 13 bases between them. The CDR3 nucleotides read TGTGCCAGCAGCTTAGGGGGGGGCGCGAGCTCTGGGGCCAACGTCCTGACTTTC. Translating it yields CASSLGGGASSGANVLTF.

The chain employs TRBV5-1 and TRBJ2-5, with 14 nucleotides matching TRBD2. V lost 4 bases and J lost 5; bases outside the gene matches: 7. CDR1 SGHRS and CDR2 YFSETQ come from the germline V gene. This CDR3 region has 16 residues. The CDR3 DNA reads TGCGCCAGCAGCCCCGAGGGACTAGCGGGAGCGGAGACCCAGTACTTC. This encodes CASSPEGLAGAETQYF.

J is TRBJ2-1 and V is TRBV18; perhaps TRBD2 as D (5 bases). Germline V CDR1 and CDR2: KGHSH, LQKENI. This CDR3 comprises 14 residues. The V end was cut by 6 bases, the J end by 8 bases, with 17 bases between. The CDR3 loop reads CASSPDQEADEQFF. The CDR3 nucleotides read TGTGCCAGCTCCCCCGATCAGGAGGCGGATGAGCAGTTCTTC.

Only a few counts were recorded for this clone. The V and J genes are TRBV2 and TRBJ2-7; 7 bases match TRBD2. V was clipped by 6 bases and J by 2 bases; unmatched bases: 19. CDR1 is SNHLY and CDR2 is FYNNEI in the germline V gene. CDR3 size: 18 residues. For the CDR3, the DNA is TGTGCCAGCAGAAGCCAGTCCCCCTTGGCGGGAGTAGCCTACGAGCAGTACTTC. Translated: CASRSQSPLAGVAYEQYF. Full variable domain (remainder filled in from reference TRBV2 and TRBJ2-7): EPEVTQTPSHQVTQMGQEVILRCVPISNHLYFYWYRQILGQKVEFLVSFYNNEISEKSEIFDDQFSVERPDGSNFTLKIRSTKLEDSAMYFCASRSQSPLAGVAYEQYFGPGTRLTVT.

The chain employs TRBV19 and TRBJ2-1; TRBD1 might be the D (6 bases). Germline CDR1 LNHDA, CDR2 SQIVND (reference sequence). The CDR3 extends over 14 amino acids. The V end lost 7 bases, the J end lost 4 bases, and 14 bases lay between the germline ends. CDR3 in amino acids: CASIQGQGYNEQFF. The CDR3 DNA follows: TGTGCCAGTATTCAGGGCCAGGGGTACAATGAGCAGTTCTTC.

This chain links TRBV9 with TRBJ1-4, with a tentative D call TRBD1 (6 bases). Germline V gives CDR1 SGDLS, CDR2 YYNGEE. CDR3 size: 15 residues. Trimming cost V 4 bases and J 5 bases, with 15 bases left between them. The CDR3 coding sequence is TGTGCCAGCAGCAAAGACAGGTTGGGCAATGAAAAACTGTTTTTT. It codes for CASSKDRLGNEKLFF.

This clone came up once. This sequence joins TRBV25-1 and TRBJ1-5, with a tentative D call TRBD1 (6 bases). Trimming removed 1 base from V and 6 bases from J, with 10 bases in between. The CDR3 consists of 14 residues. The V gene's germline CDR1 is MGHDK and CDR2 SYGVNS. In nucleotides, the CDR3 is TGTGCCAGCAGTGAATCCAGGGGCTCTCAGCCCCAGCATTTT. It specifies CASSESRGSQPQHF.

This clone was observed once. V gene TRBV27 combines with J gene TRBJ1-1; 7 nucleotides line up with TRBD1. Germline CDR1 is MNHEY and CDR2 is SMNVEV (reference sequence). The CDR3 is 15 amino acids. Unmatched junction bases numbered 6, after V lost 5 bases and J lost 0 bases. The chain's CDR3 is CASSLDRALNTEAFF. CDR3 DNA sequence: TGTGCCAGCAGTCTAGACAGGGCGTTGAACACTGAAGCTTTCTTT.

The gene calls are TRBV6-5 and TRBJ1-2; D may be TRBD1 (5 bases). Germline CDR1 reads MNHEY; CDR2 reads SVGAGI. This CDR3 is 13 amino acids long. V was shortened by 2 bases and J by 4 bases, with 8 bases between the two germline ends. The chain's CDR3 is CASSYKGLYGYTF. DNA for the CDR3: TGTGCCAGCAGTTACAAGGGACTCTATGGCTACACCTTC.

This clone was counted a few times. The CDR3: CASSQWPQGADGYTF. DNA for the CDR3: TGTGCCAGCAGTCAATGGCCTCAGGGGGCGGATGGCTACACCTTC. This chain joins TRBV2 and TRBJ1-2; 8 bases are shared with TRBD1. The ends lost 5 bases at V and 6 bases at J; junction bases unmatched: 11. The germline V gene encodes CDR1 SNHLY and CDR2 FYNNEI. The CDR3 extends over 15 amino acids.

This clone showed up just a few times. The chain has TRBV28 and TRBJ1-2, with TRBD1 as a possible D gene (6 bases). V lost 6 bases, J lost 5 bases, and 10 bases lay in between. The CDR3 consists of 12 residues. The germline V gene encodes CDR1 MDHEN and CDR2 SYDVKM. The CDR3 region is CASSRDIYGYTF. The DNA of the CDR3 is TGTGCCAGCAGCCGGGACATTTATGGCTACACCTTC.

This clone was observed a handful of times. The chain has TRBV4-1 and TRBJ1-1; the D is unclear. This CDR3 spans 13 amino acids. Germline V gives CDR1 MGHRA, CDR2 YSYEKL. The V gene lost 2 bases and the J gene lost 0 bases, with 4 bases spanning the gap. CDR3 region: CASSQSVNTEAFF. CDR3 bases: TGCGCCAGCAGCCAATCAGTGAACACTGAAGCTTTCTTT.

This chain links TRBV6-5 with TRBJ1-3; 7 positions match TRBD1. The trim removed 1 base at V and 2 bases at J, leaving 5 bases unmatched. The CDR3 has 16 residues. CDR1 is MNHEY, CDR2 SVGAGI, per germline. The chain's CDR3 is CASSYLGGGPGNTIYF. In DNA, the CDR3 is TGTGCCAGCAGTTACTTAGGGGGCGGCCCTGGAAACACCATATATTTT.

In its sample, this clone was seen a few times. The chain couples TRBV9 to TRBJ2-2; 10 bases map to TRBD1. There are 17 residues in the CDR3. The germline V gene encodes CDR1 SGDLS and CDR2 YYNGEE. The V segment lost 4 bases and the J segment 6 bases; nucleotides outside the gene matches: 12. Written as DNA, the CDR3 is TGTGCCAGCAGCTTAAGGCGGGACAGGGGATGGTCCGGGGAGCTGTTTTTT. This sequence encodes CASSLRRDRGWSGELFF.

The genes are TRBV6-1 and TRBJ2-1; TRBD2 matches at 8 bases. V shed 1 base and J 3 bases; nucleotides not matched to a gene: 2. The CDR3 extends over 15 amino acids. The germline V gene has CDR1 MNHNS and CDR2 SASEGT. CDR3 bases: TGTGCCAGCAGTGAAGGTCTAGCGGGCTACAATGAGCAGTTCTTC. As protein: CASSEGLAGYNEQFF.

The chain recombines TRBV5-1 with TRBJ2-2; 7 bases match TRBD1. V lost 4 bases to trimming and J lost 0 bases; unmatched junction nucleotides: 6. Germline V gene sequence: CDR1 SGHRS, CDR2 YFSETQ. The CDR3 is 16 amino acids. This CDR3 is CASSQRGRANTGELFF. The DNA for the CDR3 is TGCGCCAGCAGCCAGAGGGGGCGAGCGAACACCGGGGAGCTGTTTTTT.

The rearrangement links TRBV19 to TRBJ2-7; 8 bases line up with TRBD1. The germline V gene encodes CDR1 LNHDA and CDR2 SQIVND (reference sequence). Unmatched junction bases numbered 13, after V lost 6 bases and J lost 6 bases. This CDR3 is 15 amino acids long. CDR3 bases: TGTGCCAGTAGCAGGGGTGACAGGGGAGTTACCGAGCAGTACTTC. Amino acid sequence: CASSRGDRGVTEQYF.

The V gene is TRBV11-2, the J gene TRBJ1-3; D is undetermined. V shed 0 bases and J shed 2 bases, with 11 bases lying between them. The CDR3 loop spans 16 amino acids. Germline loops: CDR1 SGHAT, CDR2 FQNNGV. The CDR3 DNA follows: TGTGCCAGCAGCTTAGAGGAGCATATCACTGGAAACACCATATATTTT. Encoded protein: CASSLEEHITGNTIYF. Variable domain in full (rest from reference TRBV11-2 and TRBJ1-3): EAGVAQSPRYKIIEKRQSVAFWCNPISGHATLYWYQQILGQGPKLLIQFQNNGVVDDSQLPKDRFSAERLKGVDSTLKIQPAKLEDSAVYLCASSLEEHITGNTIYFGEGSWLTVV.

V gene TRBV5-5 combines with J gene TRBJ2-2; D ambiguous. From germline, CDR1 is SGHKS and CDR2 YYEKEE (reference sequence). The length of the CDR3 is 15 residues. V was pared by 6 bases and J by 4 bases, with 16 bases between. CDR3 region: CASTGQALGTGELFF. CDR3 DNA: TGTGCCAGCACAGGCCAAGCACTCGGCACCGGGGAGCTGTTTTTT. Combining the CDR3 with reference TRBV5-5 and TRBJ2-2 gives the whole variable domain DAGVTQSPTHLIKTRGQQVTLRCSPISGHKSVSWYQQVLGQGPQFIFQYYEKEERGRGNFPDRFSARQFPNYSSELNVNALLLGDSALYLCASTGQALGTGELFFGEGSRLTVL.

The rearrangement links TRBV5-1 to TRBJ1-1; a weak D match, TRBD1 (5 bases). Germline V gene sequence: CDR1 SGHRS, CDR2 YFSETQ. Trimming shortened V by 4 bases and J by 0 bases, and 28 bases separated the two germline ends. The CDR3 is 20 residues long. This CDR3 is CASSLSGRGGKSGLNTEAFF. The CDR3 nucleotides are TGCGCCAGCAGCCTATCCGGCCGCGGGGGGAAATCAGGGTTGAACACTGAAGCTTTCTTT. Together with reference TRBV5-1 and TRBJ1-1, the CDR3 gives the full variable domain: KAGVTQTPRYLIKTRGQQVTLSCSPISGHRSVSWYQQTPGQGLQFLFEYFSETQRNKGNFPGRFSGRQFSNSRSEMNVSTLELGDSALYLCASSLSGRGGKSGLNTEAFFGQGTRLTVV.

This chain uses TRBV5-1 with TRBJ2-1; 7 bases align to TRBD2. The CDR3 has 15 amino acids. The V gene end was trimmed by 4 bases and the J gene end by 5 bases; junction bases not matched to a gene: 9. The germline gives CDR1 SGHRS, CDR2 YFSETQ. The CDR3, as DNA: TGCGCCAGCAGCCCCGGGACTACAAGTAACAATGAGCAGTTCTTC. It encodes CASSPGTTSNNEQFF.

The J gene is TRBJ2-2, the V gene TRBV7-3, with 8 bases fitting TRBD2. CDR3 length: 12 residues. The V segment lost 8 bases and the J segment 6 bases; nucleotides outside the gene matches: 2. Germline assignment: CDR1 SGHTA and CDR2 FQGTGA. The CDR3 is CASGTRPGELFF. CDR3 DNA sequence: TGTGCCAGCGGGACTAGACCCGGGGAGCTGTTTTTT.

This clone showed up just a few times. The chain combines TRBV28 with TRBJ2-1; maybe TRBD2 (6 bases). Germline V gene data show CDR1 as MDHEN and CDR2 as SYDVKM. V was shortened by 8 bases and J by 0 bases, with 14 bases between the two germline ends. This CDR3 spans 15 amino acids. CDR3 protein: CASGIADSSYNEQFF. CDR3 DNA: TGTGCCAGCGGGATAGCGGATAGCTCCTACAATGAGCAGTTCTTC.

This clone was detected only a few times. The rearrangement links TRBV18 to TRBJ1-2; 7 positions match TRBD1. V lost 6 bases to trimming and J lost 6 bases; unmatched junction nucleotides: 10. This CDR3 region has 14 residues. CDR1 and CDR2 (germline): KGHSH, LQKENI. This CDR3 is CASSPGQVYDGYTF. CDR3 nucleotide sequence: TGTGCCAGCTCCCCTGGACAGGTTTATGATGGCTACACCTTC.